This TCR beta chain comes out of a study of blood T cell repertoires in COVID-19. Sequencing used immunoSEQ multiplex PCR; TCRdb keeps in-frame clones, though not all of them. The sample holds roughly 140,000 clones, 75% to 90% seen once. Sample: peripheral blood. The sequence was collected from an elderly woman with acute or convalescent COVID-19.

The chain's CDR3 is CASSLGTGPATNEKLFF. The CDR3 DNA follows: TGTGCCAGCAGCTTAGGGACAGGGCCTGCAACTAATGAAAAACTGTTTTTT. V gene TRBV7-9 combines with J gene TRBJ1-4; 8 bases are a match to TRBD1. The CDR3 contains 17 residues. V was clipped by 1 base and J by 0 bases; unmatched bases: 4. CDR1 SEHNR and CDR2 FQNEAQ come from the germline V gene (reference sequence).